This TCR beta chain was profiled in a study of cytotoxic CD8 clonotypes in ibrutinib-treated CLL. Study-level findings and limits: Having risen at ibrutinib response, clonality had fallen back toward baseline by progression.

Generated by immunoSEQ multiplex PCR, the TCRdb table keeps only in-frame clones and is missing some. The repertoire holds more than 200,000 clones, over 65% seen once, with about 6.2% in the top ten. A note on this clone: Its antigen is still unknown.

The TCR originated in a human donor with chronic lymphocytic leukemia. Sample: PBMCs, taken after 12 months of ibrutinib treatment.

The DNA for the CDR3 is TGTGCCAGTAGTCAGACGGGCACCTACAATGAGCAGTTCTTC. Translated, it gives CASSQTGTYNEQFF. The J gene is TRBJ2-1, the V gene TRBV19; no firm D call. This CDR3 region has 14 residues. The germline V gene encodes CDR1 LNHDA and CDR2 SQIVND (reference sequence). V was trimmed by 5 bases and J by 2 bases, leaving 10 bases between them.